The 20 T cell receptor beta chains reported below all come from one sample, sequenced in a study of T-cell reconstitution after alpha-beta-depleted transplantation in children. Unique molecular identifiers were used to barcode this TCRbeta library. TCRdb itself ran the PCR reads through MiXCR, one entry per CDR3 protein. Among fewer than 700,000 distinct CDR3 sequences listed, 10% to 15% were seen once. Specimen: PBMCs, mostly from graft donor cells, collected 360 days after TCRalphabeta/CD19-depleted stem cell transplant. The source is a male patient younger than 18 who had a stem cell transplant for acute myeloid leukemia, so the T cells may come from the graft donor.

This clonotype occurred many times. The chain couples TRBV28 to TRBJ2-5, with 7 bases fitting TRBD1. Per germline, CDR1 MDHEN and CDR2 SYDVKM. The V and J ends lost 3 bases and 7 bases, in that order; junction bases with no gene match: 11. This CDR3 has 15 residues. DNA for the CDR3: TGTGCCAGCAGTTTCTTCGAGGGGGCGACCTCGACCCAGTACTTC. Translation: CASSFFEGATSTQYF.

The chain's CDR3 is CASSNYHRAGANVLTF. Here the CDR3 DNA reads TGTGCCAGCAGCAATTACCACAGGGCTGGGGCCAACGTCCTGACTTTC. The chain carries TRBV5-4 and TRBJ2-6; perhaps TRBD1 as D (6 bases). Trimming removed 4 bases at V and 2 bases at J, with 13 bases between. CDR1 is SGHNT, CDR2 YYREEE, per germline (reference sequence). This CDR3 is built from 16 residues.

V gene TRBV10-2 combines with J gene TRBJ2-1; 9 bases agree with TRBD2. This CDR3 is 18 amino acids long. The ends lost 0 bases at V and 0 bases at J; junction bases unmatched: 6. Germline V gene lookup returns CDR1 WSHSY and CDR2 SAAADI. Here the CDR3 DNA reads TGCGCCAGCAGTGAGTCTCTAGCGGGACTCAGCTCCTACAATGAGCAGTTCTTC. This gives the protein CASSESLAGLSSYNEQFF.

This clonotype was recorded at least ten times. The gene calls are TRBV5-1 and TRBJ2-7; D perhaps matches TRBD1 (6 bases). The CDR3 has 13 residues. The germline CDR1 and CDR2 sequences are SGHRS and YFSETQ. V was cut by 4 bases and J by 5 bases, with 13 bases left in between. For the CDR3, the DNA is TGCGCCAGCAGCATCACAGGGAACCACGAGCAGTACTTC. Encoded protein: CASSITGNHEQYF.

This chain connects TRBV11-2 to TRBJ2-3; D gene ambiguous. Germline loops: CDR1 SGHAT, CDR2 FQNNGV. The CDR3 consists of 15 residues. Trimming shortened V by 5 bases and J by 2 bases, and 14 bases separated the two germline ends. CDR3 loop: CASSPRQAVTDTQYF. Here the CDR3 DNA reads TGTGCCAGCAGCCCCCGGCAGGCGGTCACAGATACGCAGTATTTT.

The V gene is TRBV20-1, the J gene TRBJ2-3, with D unclear. Per the germline V gene, CDR1 is DFQATT and CDR2 is SNEGSKA (reference sequence). The CDR3 runs to 14 residues. Trimming removed 1 base at V and 4 bases at J, with 12 bases between. The CDR3 bases are TGCAGTGCTAGAGGTCGCCAGAGTCCAGATACGCAGTATTTT. It codes for CSARGRQSPDTQYF.

This clonotype was counted at least ten times. The chain is built from TRBV9 and TRBJ2-1; no clear D. V dropped 0 bases and J dropped 6 bases, with 16 bases sitting between them. There are 16 residues in the CDR3. Germline V gene lookup returns CDR1 SGDLS and CDR2 YYNGEE. The DNA of the CDR3 is TGTGCCAGCAGCGTAGGAGCGACCTACTTGGGCAATGAGCAGTTCTTC. The encoded protein is CASSVGATYLGNEQFF.

In its sample, this clonotype was seen many times. The chain has TRBV29-1 and TRBJ2-7; no reliable D call. Trimming removed 5 bases from V and 2 bases from J, with 10 bases in between. CDR1 and CDR2 from the germline V gene are SQVTM and ANQGSEA. The CDR3 consists of 12 residues. The CDR3 region is CSVRAGAYEQYF. The CDR3 DNA reads as TGCAGCGTTCGGGCAGGCGCCTACGAGCAGTACTTC.

This sequence joins TRBV2 and TRBJ2-1, with D hard to call. The CDR3 contains 16 residues. Germline V gene data show CDR1 as SNHLY and CDR2 as FYNNEI. The V gene lost 6 bases and the J gene lost 4 bases, with 19 bases spanning the gap. The CDR3 reads CASSRTARPRYNEQFF. CDR3 DNA sequence: TGTGCCAGCAGCCGTACAGCCCGCCCCCGGTACAATGAGCAGTTCTTC.

This clonotype was observed at least ten times. The genes are TRBV7-2 and TRBJ2-5; D not resolved. The CDR3 contains 14 residues. V shed 5 bases and J shed 5 bases, with 15 bases lying between them. CDR1 is SGHTA and CDR2 is FQGNSA in the germline V gene. CDR3 amino acids: CASSPGPETETQYF. The CDR3 coding sequence is TGTGCCAGCAGCCCCGGACCCGAGACGGAGACCCAGTACTTC.

This chain uses TRBV18 with TRBJ2-2; 7 bases align to TRBD2. The germline V gene encodes CDR1 KGHSH and CDR2 LQKENI. The CDR3 sequence is 16 residues long. J lost 4 bases, V lost 3 bases, and 8 bases had no gene match. CDR3 amino acids: CASSPLLAEPTGELFF. In nucleotides, the CDR3 is TGTGCCAGCTCACCCCTCCTAGCGGAGCCCACCGGGGAGCTGTTTTTT. Using reference TRBV18 and TRBJ2-2 for the parts outside the CDR3, the full variable domain is NAGVMQNPRHLVRRRGQEARLRCSPMKGHSHVYWYRQLPEEGLKFMVYLQKENIIDESGMPKERFSAEFPKEGPSILRIQQVVRGDSAAYFCASSPLLAEPTGELFFGEGSRLTVL.

This clonotype showed up many times. The chain recombines TRBV7-6 with TRBJ2-1, with 10 bases identical to TRBD2. The CDR3 runs to 17 residues. V dropped 5 bases and J dropped 5; count of bases not matched to a gene: 12. CDR1 SGHVS and CDR2 FNYEAQ come from the germline V gene. CDR3 sequence reads: CASSLWVTSGENNEQFF. The CDR3 nucleotides read TGTGCCAGCAGCCTCTGGGTAACTAGCGGGGAAAACAATGAGCAGTTCTTC. The full variable domain, completed using reference TRBV7-6 and TRBJ2-1, is GAGVSQSPRYKVTKRGQDVALRCDPISGHVSLYWYRQALGQGPEFLTYFNYEAQQDKSGLPNDRFSAERPEGSISTLTIQRTEQRDSAMYRCASSLWVTSGENNEQFFGPGTRLTVL.

The V call is TRBV6-2 or TRBV6-3, the J call TRBJ2-1, with D possibly being TRBD2 (5 bases). V was trimmed by 1 base and J by 5 bases, leaving 9 bases between them. The germline V gene has CDR1 MNHEY and CDR2 SVGEGT. The CDR3 length is 14 residues. In DNA, the CDR3 is TGTGCCAGCAGTTACTGGGAGAATAACAATGAGCAGTTCTTC. Encoded protein: CASSYWENNNEQFF.

The DNA for the CDR3 is TGTGCCAGCAGCTACAGGGTTATGAAAGAGACAGATACGCAGTATTTT. Its translation: CASSYRVMKETDTQYF. This sequence joins TRBV5-6 and TRBJ2-3, with D possibly TRBD1 on 6 matching bases. Germline assignment: CDR1 SGHDT and CDR2 YYEEEE. The germline V and J ends were trimmed by 3 bases and 3 bases, with 17 bases remaining between them. The CDR3 loop spans 16 amino acids.

This clonotype turned up a few times. The chain has TRBV28 and TRBJ2-7; 8 positions match TRBD2. V shed 5 bases, J shed 2 bases, and the junction held 11 bases outside the gene matches. The germline gives CDR1 MDHEN, CDR2 SYDVKM. This CDR3 comprises 16 residues. CDR3 in DNA: TGTGCCAGCAGTCTTTCCACTCGGGGGGGAGCCTACGAGCAGTACTTC. It yields the protein CASSLSTRGGAYEQYF.

This clonotype was seen more than once but under ten times. CDR3 amino acids: CASTPSYLDLRGFGEQYF. The CDR3 DNA is TGTGCCAGCACCCCCTCCTATTTAGATTTAAGGGGATTTGGTGAGCAGTACTTC. The V call is TRBV12-3 or TRBV12-4, the J call TRBJ2-7; weak D call: TRBD1 (5 bases). The germline V and J ends were trimmed by 7 bases and 7 bases, with 32 bases remaining between them. The length of the CDR3 is 18 residues.

The chain is built from TRBV4-3 and TRBJ1-5; D is uncertain. The CDR3 is 15 amino acids. Germline V gene data show CDR1 as LGHNA and CDR2 as YSLEER. Trimming left V 0 bases short and J 5 bases short, with 11 bases between. The CDR3 reads CASSQEWAGHQPQHF. As DNA, the CDR3 is TGCGCCAGCAGCCAAGAATGGGCCGGACATCAGCCCCAGCATTTT.

This clonotype showed up just a few times. V usage is TRBV21-1 and J usage is TRBJ2-7; TRBD2 is the table's D call, not checked against the DNA. TRBV21-1 is classified as a pseudogene. CDR3 length: 16 residues. The CDR3 region has the DNA TGTGCCAGCAGCCCGACCGGTTCCTCCAAATCCTACGAGCAGTACGTC. Its translation is CASSPTGSSKSYEQYV.

This clonotype came up many times. The V gene is TRBV11-2, the J gene TRBJ2-3, with D possibly being TRBD1 (6 bases). This CDR3 region has 12 residues. With 5 bases removed from V and 6 bases from J, the gap between germline ends came to 9 bases. Germline V gives CDR1 SGHAT, CDR2 FQNNGV. CDR3 sequence: CASSPTGDTQYF. The CDR3 coding sequence is TGTGCCAGCAGCCCCACAGGGGATACGCAGTATTTT. The whole variable domain, remainder taken from reference TRBV11-2 and TRBJ2-3, is EAGVAQSPRYKIIEKRQSVAFWCNPISGHATLYWYQQILGQGPKLLIQFQNNGVVDDSQLPKDRFSAERLKGVDSTLKIQPAKLEDSAVYLCASSPTGDTQYFGPGTRLTVL.

There are a few counts of this clonotype. The chain links TRBV29-1 to TRBJ1-1, with D possibly TRBD1 on 6 matching bases. The CDR3 totals 13 residues. V dropped 8 bases and J dropped 5 bases, with 18 bases sitting between them. Germline-derived CDR1 and CDR2 are SQVTM and ANQGSEA. The CDR3 sequence is CSWTGGAGTEAFF. The DNA for the CDR3 is TGCAGCTGGACGGGGGGCGCCGGAACTGAAGCTTTCTTT. Full variable domain (remainder filled in from reference TRBV29-1 and TRBJ1-1): SAVISQKPSRDICQRGTSLTIQCQVDSQVTMMFWYRQQPGQSLTLIATANQGSEATYESGFVIDKFPISRPNLTFSTLTVSNMSPEDSSIYLCSWTGGAGTEAFFGQGTRLTVV.